These 14 T cell receptor beta chains were all obtained from the same sample, sequenced in a study of neoadjuvant nivolumab and ipilimumab in lung cancer. The assay was immunoSEQ multiplex PCR, and TCRdb's table has in-frame clones only and misses some. The table lists 40,000 to 60,000 clones, roughly 91% of them singletons, with about 4% in the top ten. The sequencing here drew on blood, taken before neoadjuvant nivolumab, alone or with ipilimumab. The receptor source for this set is an adult with non-small cell lung cancer. Some clones in this sample may be carry-over from other donors' samples.

The rearrangement uses TRBV30 and TRBJ2-7; 8 nucleotides match TRBD1. After removal of 3 bases from V and 2 bases from J, the junction contained 0 bases not matched to a gene. The CDR3 covers 12 residues. CDR1 is GTSNPN, CDR2 SVGIG, per germline (reference sequence). CDR3 protein: CAWRQGAYEQYF. For the CDR3, the DNA is TGTGCCTGGAGACAGGGGGCCTACGAGCAGTACTTC.

The chain couples TRBV11-2 to TRBJ1-1; a weak D match, TRBD1 (5 bases). The CDR3 extends over 16 amino acids. Germline V lookup: CDR1 SGHAT, CDR2 FQNNGV. V was trimmed by 5 bases and J by 1 base, leaving 17 bases between them. The CDR3 bases are TGTGCCAGCAGCCCTAGGGTTAGGGGATCGAACACTGAAGCTTTCTTT. Protein: CASSPRVRGSNTEAFF.

The chain links TRBV1 to TRBJ2-7; the table names TRBD2, a call not compared with the DNA. TRBV1 counts as a pseudogene. The CDR3 covers 17 residues. CDR3 in amino acids: CTSSQDQIGGEAYEQYF. Written as DNA, the CDR3 is TGCACCAGCAGCCAAGATCAGATAGGGGGGGAGGCCTACGAGCAGTACTTC.

This clone came up a few times. V and J are TRBV10-3 and TRBJ2-5; TRBD1 is a possible D gene (6 bases). This CDR3 has 16 residues. V lost 5 bases and J 4 bases, leaving 20 bases between the germline ends. CDR1 is ENHRY, CDR2 SYGVKD, per germline. This CDR3 is CAISSPSQGRGETQYF. CDR3 bases: TGTGCCATCAGTTCTCCCTCACAGGGAAGGGGAGAGACCCAGTACTTC.

The chain has TRBV7-8 and TRBJ2-3, with D perhaps matching TRBD2 (5 bases). The germline V and J ends were trimmed by 1 base and 0 bases, with 14 bases remaining between them. The V gene's germline CDR1 is SGHVS and CDR2 FQNEAQ. The CDR3 is 17 residues long. CDR3 DNA: TGTGCCAGCAGCTTAGGGGTCCGAGCGGCTAGCACAGATACGCAGTATTTT. Its translation is CASSLGVRAASTDTQYF.

The chain recombines TRBV4-1 with TRBJ1-1; tentatively, D is TRBD1 (5 bases). This CDR3 has 16 residues. V was pared by 0 bases and J by 0 bases, with 11 bases between. Germline CDR1 and CDR2: MGHRA and YSYEKL. The CDR3 nucleotides are TGCGCCAGCAGCCAAGAGGGGGGACGGTTGAACACTGAAGCTTTCTTT. It yields the protein CASSQEGGRLNTEAFF.

The V and J genes are TRBV30 and TRBJ2-7, with a tentative D call TRBD1 (6 bases). The CDR3 length is 13 residues. Germline V gives CDR1 GTSNPN, CDR2 SVGIG (reference sequence). Between the trimmed V and J ends, which lost 5 bases and 4 bases, there was a span of 15 bases. CDR3 protein: CAWSTGRVYEQYF. The DNA of the CDR3 is TGTGCCTGGTCGACAGGCAGGGTATACGAGCAGTACTTC.

The V and J genes are TRBV7-2 and TRBJ2-5, with TRBD1 identical over 8 bases. The CDR3 totals 14 residues. Losses at the gene ends were 5 bases for V and 2 bases for J; bases not matched to a gene: 4. Germline V gene sequence: CDR1 SGHTA, CDR2 FQGNSA. The CDR3 protein is CASSTWTGQETQYF. CDR3 bases: TGTGCCAGCAGCACCTGGACAGGGCAAGAGACCCAGTACTTC.

The chain is built from TRBV11-2 and TRBJ2-7; no firm D call. This CDR3 has 14 residues. Per the germline V gene, CDR1 is SGHAT and CDR2 is FQNNGV. Trimming stripped 4 bases from V and 5 bases from J, with 15 bases between. The CDR3: CASSSPNRMDEQYF. DNA for the CDR3: TGTGCCAGCAGCTCCCCTAATCGTATGGACGAGCAGTACTTC. The full variable domain, completed using reference TRBV11-2 and TRBJ2-7, is EAGVAQSPRYKIIEKRQSVAFWCNPISGHATLYWYQQILGQGPKLLIQFQNNGVVDDSQLPKDRFSAERLKGVDSTLKIQPAKLEDSAVYLCASSSPNRMDEQYFGPGTRLTVT.

The genes are TRBV5-1 and TRBJ2-2; possibly TRBD1 for D (6 bases). With 1 base removed from V and 9 bases from J, the gap between germline ends came to 10 bases. Germline assignment: CDR1 SGHRS and CDR2 YFSETQ. The length of the CDR3 is 13 residues. The CDR3 sequence is CASSLTTGRELFF. CDR3 in DNA: TGCGCCAGCAGCTTGACAACAGGGCGGGAGCTGTTTTTT.

By sample share, this clone is medium-sized (0.01 to 0.1%). This chain connects TRBV9 to TRBJ2-1; no reliable D call. Trimming stripped 0 bases from V and 9 bases from J, with 13 bases between. Germline V gives CDR1 SGDLS, CDR2 YYNGEE. The CDR3 loop spans 14 amino acids. CDR3: CASSVVGYIGEQFF. DNA of the CDR3: TGTGCCAGCAGCGTAGTCGGATACATAGGTGAGCAGTTCTTC.

The J gene is TRBJ2-5, the V gene TRBV30, with 7 bases lining up with TRBD2. This CDR3 is built from 15 residues. CDR1 is GTSNPN and CDR2 is SVGIG in the germline V gene (reference sequence). V shed 2 bases, J shed 2 bases, and the junction held 8 bases outside the gene matches. CDR3 bases: TGTGCCTGGAGTACCCCCCTGGGGGGGCAAGAGACCCAGTACTTC. Its translation is CAWSTPLGGQETQYF.

V is TRBV7-2 and J is TRBJ2-3, with no clear D. V lost 6 bases to trimming and J lost 7 bases, with 8 bases between them. The CDR3 is made up of 11 amino acids. The germline CDR1 and CDR2 sequences are SGHTA and FQGNSA. CDR3 DNA sequence: TGTGCCAGCAGGATCCAGAATACGCAGTATTTT. Translating it yields CASRIQNTQYF.

The chain uses TRBV29-1 and TRBJ2-3; D is unclear. This CDR3 is built from 11 residues. From germline, CDR1 is SQVTM and CDR2 ANQGSEA. V was trimmed by 1 base and J by 4 bases, leaving 3 bases between them. The CDR3 bases are TGCAGCGTTGAAGCTTCAGATACGCAGTATTTT. Protein product: CSVEASDTQYF.